Shown below are 11 T cell receptor beta chains from a single sample sequenced in a study of siplizumab effects on memory and regulatory T cells. Assay used: immunoSEQ multiplex PCR; TCRdb lists only in-frame clones, some missing. The sample comprises about 100,000 clones, more than 90% of which are singletons, and approximately 0.15% rests with the top ten. The sequencing sample was made of CD4+ T cells sorted from blood. These receptors originate from a human donor in good health.

Of note for this clone: At the DNA level, this CDR3 is encoded by other sequences in the same sample as well. Written as DNA, the CDR3 is TGTGCCAGCAGCGTAGGGGGGGGGATAGGGGCGGACACTGAAGCTTTCTTT. This gives the protein CASSVGGGIGADTEAFF. The V gene is TRBV9, the J gene TRBJ1-1; maybe TRBD1 (5 bases). Trimming cost V 0 bases and J 3 bases, with 18 bases left between them. CDR1 is SGDLS and CDR2 is YYNGEE in the germline V gene. The CDR3 is 17 residues long.

Notes on this clone: The identical CDR3 is also encoded by other nucleotide sequences in the sample. J is TRBJ2-3 and V is TRBV5-1; 12 bases fit TRBD2. Germline loops: CDR1 SGHRS, CDR2 YFSETQ. The CDR3 contains 17 residues. The V gene end was trimmed by 3 bases and the J gene end by 1 base; junction bases not matched to a gene: 6. As DNA, the CDR3 is TGCGCCAGCAGCTCCTCTAGCGGGGGGGCCGGCACAGATACGCAGTATTTT. Its translation: CASSSSSGGAGTDTQYF. The full variable domain, its missing parts supplied by reference TRBV5-1 and TRBJ2-3, is KAGVTQTPRYLIKTRGQQVTLSCSPISGHRSVSWYQQTPGQGLQFLFEYFSETQRNKGNFPGRFSGRQFSNSRSEMNVSTLELGDSALYLCASSSSSGGAGTDTQYFGPGTRLTVL.

The rearrangement uses TRBV6-6 and TRBJ1-1, with a possible D match to TRBD1 (5 bases). Germline V lookup: CDR1 MNHNY, CDR2 SVGAGI (reference sequence). Between the trimmed V and J ends, which lost 7 bases and 1 base, there was a span of 13 bases. The CDR3 consists of 14 residues. The CDR3 nucleotides are TGTGCCAGCAATTCCTGGGGCGGGAACACTGAAGCTTTCTTT. This translates into CASNSWGGNTEAFF.

The rearrangement links TRBV19 to TRBJ1-6, with TRBD1 matching 8 bases. Germline V gives CDR1 LNHDA, CDR2 SQIVND (reference sequence). The CDR3 sequence is 16 residues long. Unmatched junction bases numbered 10, after V lost 7 bases and J lost 5 bases. CDR3 residues: CASNPANRGNNSPLHF. The CDR3 bases are TGTGCCAGTAACCCCGCCAACAGGGGGAATAATTCACCCCTCCACTTT.

V gene TRBV30 combines with J gene TRBJ1-6; D possibly corresponds to TRBD1 (5 bases). Germline values: CDR1 GTSNPN, CDR2 SVGIG (reference sequence). The germline V and J ends were trimmed by 3 bases and 1 base, with 10 bases remaining between them. CDR3 length equals 15 residues. The CDR3 sequence: CAWSQGTSYNSPLHF. As DNA, the CDR3 is TGTGCCTGGAGCCAGGGTACGTCCTATAATTCACCCCTCCACTTT.

V gene TRBV6-6 combines with J gene TRBJ2-3; TRBD2 matches 7 bases. Germline V gene lookup returns CDR1 MNHNY and CDR2 SVGAGI (reference sequence). V shed 5 bases, J shed 0 bases, and the junction held 8 bases outside the gene matches. The CDR3 extends over 16 amino acids. The CDR3 DNA is TGTGCCAGCAGTCCCGCGCGGCGGGGGAGCACAGATACGCAGTATTTT. The encoded protein is CASSPARRGSTDTQYF.

This chain connects TRBV19 to TRBJ2-3, with TRBD2 matching 12 bases. The CDR3 runs 15 residues. CDR1 LNHDA and CDR2 SQIVND come from the germline V gene (reference sequence). J gave up 2 bases and V 5 bases, and 2 bases lay outside the gene matches. CDR3 in amino acids: CASSGLAGTTDTQYF. The CDR3 DNA sequence: TGTGCCAGTAGTGGACTAGCGGGGACCACAGATACGCAGTATTTT.

The V gene is TRBV5-4, the J gene TRBJ1-2, with unresolved D. With 0 bases removed from V and 2 bases from J, the gap between germline ends came to 8 bases. The CDR3 covers 14 residues. CDR1 is SGHNT and CDR2 is YYREEE in the germline V gene (reference sequence). The CDR3 reads CASSLGIVNYGYTF. The CDR3 nucleotides are TGTGCCAGCAGCTTGGGAATAGTGAACTATGGCTACACCTTC.

The rearrangement links TRBV7-7 to TRBJ2-5, with unresolved D. The CDR3 spans 12 residues. V was trimmed by 1 base and J by 4 bases, leaving 4 bases between them. CDR1 and CDR2 from the germline V gene are SSHAT and FNYEAQ (reference sequence). This CDR3 reads CASSLVGETQYF. CDR3 DNA: TGTGCCAGCAGCTTAGTTGGAGAGACCCAGTACTTC.

The chain recombines TRBV29-1 with TRBJ2-7; D may be TRBD1 (6 bases). The ends were cut back, 3 bases at V and 2 bases at J, with 8 bases in the middle. The germline gives CDR1 SQVTM, CDR2 ANQGSEA. The CDR3 is made up of 12 amino acids. The CDR3 DNA sequence: TGCAGCGTTGAGAACAGGGCCTACGAGCAGTACTTC. Its translation: CSVENRAYEQYF.

As DNA, the CDR3 is TGCGCCAGCAGCCAAGGTAGCGGGGGGGTGTTGGAGCAGTACTTC. Translating gives CASSQGSGGVLEQYF. The chain joins TRBV4-3 to TRBJ2-7; 11 positions match TRBD2. Trimming cost V 1 base and J 7 bases; bases outside gene matches: 6. CDR3 length: 15 amino acids. Per germline, CDR1 LGHNA and CDR2 YSLEER.